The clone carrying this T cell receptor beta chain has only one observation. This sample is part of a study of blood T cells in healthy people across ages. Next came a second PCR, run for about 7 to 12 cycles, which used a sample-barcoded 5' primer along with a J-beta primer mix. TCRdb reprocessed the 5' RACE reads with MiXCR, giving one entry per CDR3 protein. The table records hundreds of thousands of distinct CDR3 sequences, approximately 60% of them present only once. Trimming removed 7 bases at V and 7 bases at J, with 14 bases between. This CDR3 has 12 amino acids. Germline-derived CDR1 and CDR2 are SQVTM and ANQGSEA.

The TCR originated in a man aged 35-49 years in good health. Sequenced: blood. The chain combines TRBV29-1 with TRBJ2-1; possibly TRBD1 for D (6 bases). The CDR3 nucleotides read TGCAGCGGTGCGAACAGGGTTAATGAGCAGTTCTTC. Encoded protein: CSGANRVNEQFF.